These T cell receptor beta chains were read from a single sample in a study of technical replicates of blood from a few donors. TCRdb keeps only in-frame clones here, not all; method: immunoSEQ multiplex PCR. The repertoire includes more than 90,000 clones, around 96% of them detected once, and around 0.3% sits in the top ten. The sequencing input was T cells isolated from PBMCs. Source of these receptors: a human donor in good health. The CDR3 runs from the conserved cysteine through the conserved F or W. A D gene is named only where the DNA matches it firmly. Clone size is shown for a subset of rows, as once, few, many or a class of expanded clone.

V	D	J	size	CDR3	DNA
TRBV27	TRBD1	TRBJ1-1	NA	CASAPTGNPEAFF	TGTGCCAGCGCCCCGACAGGGAACCCTGAAGCTTTCTTT
TRBV5-1	TRBD2	TRBJ2-7	NA	CASSSAPAGFYGQYF	TGCGCCAGCAGCTCGGCCCCAGCGGGGTTCTACGGGCAGTACTTC
TRBV5-1	TRBD2	TRBJ2-2	NA	CASSSSSGRSTGELFF	TGCGCCAGCAGCTCATCTAGCGGGAGGTCCACCGGGGAGCTGTTTTTT
TRBV2	NA	TRBJ2-1	NA	CASRLESSYNEQFF	TGTGCCAGCAGACTAGAGAGCTCCTACAATGAGCAGTTCTTC
TRBV14	NA	TRBJ2-1	NA	CASRRGNYNEQFF	TGTGCCAGCAGGAGAGGGAACTACAATGAGCAGTTCTTC
TRBV10-3	TRBD1	TRBJ2-1	NA	CAINLGQGANNEQFF	TGTGCCATCAACTTGGGACAGGGGGCGAACAATGAGCAGTTCTTC
TRBV9	TRBD1	TRBJ2-2	NA	CAGGQGATGELFF	TGTGCCGGAGGACAGGGGGCGACCGGGGAGCTGTTTTTT
TRBV7-9	NA	TRBJ2-6	NA	CASSLRGSGANVLTF	TGTGCCAGCAGCTTAAGGGGTTCTGGGGCCAACGTCCTGACTTTC
TRBV6-1	NA	TRBJ2-3	NA	CASEVNRVMATQYF	TGTGCCAGCGAAGTAAACAGGGTGATGGCTACGCAGTATTTT
TRBV14	NA	TRBJ2-7	NA	CASSQDLGREQYF	TGTGCCAGCAGCCAAGATCTGGGGCGAGAGCAGTACTTC
TRBV11-2	TRBD2	TRBJ2-5	NA	CASSLATSIQETQYF	TGTGCCAGCAGCTTAGCGACTAGCATACAAGAGACCCAGTACTTC
TRBV11-3	TRBD1	TRBJ2-1	NA	CASTGQGNNEQFF	TGTGCCAGCACGGGACAGGGGAACAATGAGCAGTTCTTC
TRBV9	TRBD1	TRBJ2-5	NA	CASSPKAGTAYQETQYF	TGTGCCAGCAGCCCCAAGGCAGGGACAGCGTACCAAGAGACCCAGTACTTC
TRBV6-5	NA	TRBJ1-2	NA	CASSYSMVGSGYTF	TGTGCCAGCAGTTACTCGATGGTGGGGAGCGGCTACACCTTC
TRBV7-9	NA	TRBJ2-6	NA	CASSLVTGTGANVLTF	TGTGCCAGCAGCTTAGTAACAGGGACCGGGGCCAACGTCCTGACTTTC
TRBV19	TRBD1	TRBJ1-1	NA	CASSLDREDTEAFF	TGTGCCAGTAGTTTGGACAGGGAGGACACTGAAGCTTTCTTT
TRBV6-1	NA	TRBJ2-3	NA	CASSGRAWVGTDTQYF	TGTGCCAGCAGTGGAAGAGCGTGGGTAGGCACAGATACGCAGTATTTT
TRBV18	NA	TRBJ2-2	NA	CASSLQLGELFF	TGTGCCAGCTCACTCCAACTCGGGGAGCTGTTTTTT
TRBV5-1	NA	TRBJ1-2	NA	CASSFSREGYTF	TGCGCCAGCAGCTTTTCGAGGGAAGGCTACACCTTC
TRBV4-3	TRBD2	TRBJ2-7	NA	CASSHLAGAYEQYF	TGCGCCAGCAGCCATTTAGCGGGAGCCTACGAGCAGTACTTC
TRBV27	NA	TRBJ2-5	NA	CACRGERETQYF	TGTGCCTGCCGGGGAGAACGAGAGACCCAGTACTTC
TRBV28	NA	TRBJ2-1	NA	CASGDIGDNEQFF	TGTGCCAGCGGGGACATAGGGGACAATGAGCAGTTCTTC
TRBV7-3	NA	TRBJ1-1	once	CASSLYGVSDTEAFF	TGTGCCAGCAGCCTATACGGGGTGTCGGACACTGAAGCTTTCTTT
TRBV19	TRBD1	TRBJ2-7	NA	CASSDRVKDSYEQYF	TGTGCCAGTAGTGACAGGGTGAAAGATTCCTACGAGCAGTACTTC
TRBV2	TRBD2	TRBJ2-7	few	CASTRETSRYEQYF	TGTGCCAGCACCCGGGAGACTAGCCGGTACGAGCAGTACTTC
TRBV5-4	NA	TRBJ2-7	NA	CASSPLAGAYEQYF	TGTGCCAGCAGTCCCCTCGCCGGAGCCTACGAGCAGTACTTC
TRBV5-1	NA	TRBJ2-1	NA	CASSFGGTYNEQFF	TGCGCCAGCAGCTTCGGCGGGACTTACAATGAGCAGTTCTTC
TRBV5-4	NA	TRBJ2-7	NA	CASSFTGYEQYF	TGTGCCAGCAGCTTCACAGGGTACGAGCAGTACTTC
TRBV4-1	NA	TRBJ2-2	NA	CASSSPGLNTGELFF	TGCGCCAGCAGCTCTCCGGGACTTAACACCGGGGAGCTGTTTTTT
TRBV7-8	NA	TRBJ1-1	NA	CASSLAQGPEAFF	TGTGCCAGCAGCTTAGCACAGGGCCCTGAAGCTTTCTTT
TRBV27	NA	TRBJ2-1	NA	CASSLNRVGYNEQFF	TGTGCCAGCAGTTTAAACCGGGTTGGGTACAATGAGCAGTTCTTC
TRBV7-2	NA	TRBJ1-2	NA	CASSPLQGRYGYTF	TGTGCCAGCAGCCCATTACAGGGACGCTATGGCTACACCTTC
TRBV4-1	TRBD1	TRBJ2-6	NA	CASRGIPGGKGGANVLTF	TGCGCCAGCAGGGGTATTCCAGGGGGCAAAGGTGGGGCCAACGTCCTGACTTTC
TRBV29-1	NA	TRBJ2-3	NA	CSVGQVFTDTQYF	TGCAGCGTTGGGCAGGTCTTTACAGATACGCAGTATTTT
TRBV19	NA	TRBJ1-1	NA	CASSLGREDTEAFF	TGTGCCAGTAGTTTGGGCAGGGAGGACACTGAAGCTTTCTTT
TRBV4-1	TRBD2	TRBJ2-1	NA	CASSQEVLAVYNEQFF	TGCGCCAGCAGCCAAGAGGTCCTAGCGGTGTACAATGAGCAGTTCTTC
TRBV6-5	NA	TRBJ2-2	NA	CASSYSLGHDTGELFF	TGTGCCAGCAGTTACTCATTGGGGCACGACACCGGGGAGCTGTTTTTT
TRBV28	TRBD2	TRBJ2-1	once	CASRDGLAGGSNEQFF	TGTGCCAGCAGGGACGGACTAGCGGGAGGGTCCAATGAGCAGTTCTTC
TRBV6-5	TRBD1	TRBJ1-5	NA	CASSWTGGAGQPQHF	TGTGCCAGCAGTTGGACAGGGGGCGCGGGTCAGCCCCAGCATTTT
TRBV5-6	TRBD2	TRBJ2-7	NA	CASGTSGISHEQYF	TGTGCCAGCGGTACTAGCGGGATCAGCCACGAGCAGTACTTC